The 11 T cell receptor beta chains listed next were all sequenced from one sample in a study of technical replicates of blood from a handful of donors. Clones were read by immunoSEQ multiplex PCR, and TCRdb kept only the in-frame ones, dropping some. The sample has roughly 85,000 clones, 90% to 95% seen once. Source material: T cells isolated from PBMCs. All receptors come from a human donor in good health.

The gene calls are TRBV9 and TRBJ1-3, with D possibly being TRBD1 (6 bases). V was shortened by 4 bases and J by 8 bases, with 22 bases between the two germline ends. The CDR3 runs 16 residues. CDR1 is SGDLS and CDR2 is YYNGEE in the germline V gene. The CDR3 protein is CASSSRGGAMVDTIYF. The CDR3, as DNA: TGTGCCAGCAGCTCTCGCGGGGGGGCTATGGTAGACACCATATATTTT.

The rearrangement uses TRBV27 and TRBJ2-5, with 7 nucleotides matching TRBD2. CDR3 length: 15 residues. Germline CDR1 reads MNHEY; CDR2 reads SMNVEV (reference sequence). V dropped 4 bases and J dropped 5; count of bases not matched to a gene: 10. Here the CDR3 DNA reads TGTGCCAGCAGTTCCCCGACAGCGGGGAAGGAGACCCAGTACTTC. Amino acid sequence: CASSSPTAGKETQYF.

The table lists this clone with a few counts. This chain joins TRBV7-9 and TRBJ1-1, with a weak D call TRBD1 (6 bases). V lost 2 bases and J lost 4, with 8 bases in between. From germline, CDR1 is SEHNR and CDR2 FQNEAQ (reference sequence). The CDR3 consists of 13 residues. CDR3 DNA sequence: TGTGCCAGCAGCTTACAGGGGAGCACTGAAGCTTTCTTT. Translating gives CASSLQGSTEAFF.

This rearrangement joins TRBV19 to TRBJ1-2; D unresolved. The CDR3 is made up of 14 amino acids. V lost 6 bases, J lost 1 base, and 12 bases lay in between. The germline CDR1 and CDR2 sequences are LNHDA and SQIVND (reference sequence). CDR3 sequence reads: CASSLPQVNYGYTF. In DNA, the CDR3 is TGTGCCAGTAGCCTACCCCAGGTTAACTATGGCTACACCTTC.

The CDR3 DNA follows: TGTGCCAGCAGCGGCCGGACAGGGACAGATACGCAGTATTTT. Amino acids: CASSGRTGTDTQYF. The chain links TRBV9 to TRBJ2-3; 8 bases agree with TRBD1. The germline V gene encodes CDR1 SGDLS and CDR2 YYNGEE. The CDR3 runs to 14 residues. V shed 3 bases, J shed 3 bases, and the junction held 3 bases outside the gene matches.

The chain joins TRBV9 to TRBJ2-3, with 9 bases that match TRBD1. The CDR3 totals 18 residues. Looked up from germline, CDR1 is SGDLS and CDR2 is YYNGEE. Unmatched junction bases numbered 10, after V lost 1 base and J lost 1 base. CDR3 in amino acids: CASSVWDREGLGTDTQYF. CDR3 DNA sequence: TGTGCCAGCAGCGTATGGGACAGGGAGGGTCTAGGCACAGATACGCAGTATTTT.

The chain links TRBV6-1 to TRBJ1-1, with a possible D match to TRBD1 (5 bases). V was clipped by 6 bases and J by 3 bases, with 11 bases between them. Per germline, CDR1 MNHNS and CDR2 SASEGT. The CDR3 loop spans 13 amino acids. The CDR3 is CASRTAHDTEAFF. The DNA of the CDR3 is TGTGCCAGCAGGACAGCCCATGACACTGAAGCTTTCTTT.

This rearrangement joins TRBV12-5 to TRBJ1-5; D may be TRBD1 (5 bases). Germline loops: CDR1 LGHNT, CDR2 FRNRAP. This CDR3 comprises 16 residues. V lost 0 bases and J lost 7, with 16 bases in between. CDR3 residues: CASGLVLPAGRQPQHF. Written as DNA, the CDR3 is TGTGCTAGTGGTTTGGTACTGCCGGCAGGGAGGCAGCCCCAGCATTTT.

The chain employs TRBV2 and TRBJ2-2; TRBD2 is a possible D gene (5 bases). Trimming left V 7 bases short and J 1 base short, with 10 bases between. Germline lookup yields CDR1 SNHLY and CDR2 FYNNEI. The length of the CDR3 is 14 residues. In DNA form, the CDR3 reads TGTGCCAGCACCGGTGAGGGGAACACCGGGGAGCTGTTTTTT. This gives the protein CASTGEGNTGELFF.

In nucleotides, the CDR3 is TGTGCCAGCAGTCCTGACAGCAACTATGGCTACACCTTC. It yields the protein CASSPDSNYGYTF. V is TRBV5-4 and J is TRBJ1-2; TRBD1 is a possible D gene (5 bases). This CDR3 spans 13 amino acids. Deletions cut 5 bases from V and 2 bases from J, with 10 bases between. Germline loops: CDR1 SGHNT, CDR2 YYREEE (reference sequence).

The rearrangement uses TRBV15 and TRBJ2-3; D uncertain. Between the trimmed V and J ends, which lost 1 base and 0 bases, there was a span of 5 bases. The CDR3 extends over 14 amino acids. The V gene's germline CDR1 is LNHNV and CDR2 YYDKDF (reference sequence). CDR3 bases: TGTGCCACCAGCAGAGTGGCTAGCACAGATACGCAGTATTTT. Protein product: CATSRVASTDTQYF.